Described below is a single T cell receptor (beta chain) sequence and its context. What it binds is unknown. Here immunoSEQ multiplex PCR was the method, and the copy in TCRdb shows in-frame clones only, minus some. Found here are 99,000 or so clones, roughly 90% of them singletons; the top ten hold 0.25% to 0.35%. The data originate from a study of OX40 agonist ivuxolimab in advanced cancers. Turning to the study itself: Every patient in dose escalation had hepatocellular carcinoma, melanoma, renal cell or head and neck cancer.

Findings of the study overall: At doses 0.1 to 3.0 mg/kg, CD4+ and CD8+ clones expanded. Antigen specificity of clonally expanded peripheral T cells was not established. CD4+ T cells averaged fewer expanded clones than CD8+ T cells.

The germline gives CDR1 MNHEY, CDR2 SVGAGI. This CDR3 region has 14 residues. Trimming cost V 6 bases and J 5 bases; bases outside gene matches: 8. This material consisted of CD4+ or CD8+ T cells sorted from blood, taken in a trial of the OX40 agonist ivuxolimab. The clonotype originates from an adult with an advanced solid tumor such as melanoma, head and neck, liver or kidney cancer. V gene TRBV6-5 combines with J gene TRBJ2-7; 9 nucleotides agree with TRBD1. The CDR3 is CASSLGDRDDEQYF. The DNA of the CDR3 is TGTGCCAGCAGCCTGGGGGACAGGGATGACGAGCAGTACTTC.